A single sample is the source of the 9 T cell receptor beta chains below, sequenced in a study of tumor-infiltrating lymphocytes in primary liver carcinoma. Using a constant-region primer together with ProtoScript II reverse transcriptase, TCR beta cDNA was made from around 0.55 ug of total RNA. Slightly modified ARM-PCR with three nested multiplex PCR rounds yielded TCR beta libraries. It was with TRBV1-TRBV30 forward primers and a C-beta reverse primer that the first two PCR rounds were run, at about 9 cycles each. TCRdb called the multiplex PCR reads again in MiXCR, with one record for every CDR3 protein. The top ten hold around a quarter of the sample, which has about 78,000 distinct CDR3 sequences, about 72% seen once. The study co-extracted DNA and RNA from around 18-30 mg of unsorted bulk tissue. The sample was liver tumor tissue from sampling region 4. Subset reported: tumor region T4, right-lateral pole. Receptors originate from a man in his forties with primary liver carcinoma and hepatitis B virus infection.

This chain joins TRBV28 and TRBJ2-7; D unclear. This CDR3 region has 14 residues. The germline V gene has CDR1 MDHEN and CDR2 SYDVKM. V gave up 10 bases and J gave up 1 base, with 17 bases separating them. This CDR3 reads CAIQIARTSYEQYF. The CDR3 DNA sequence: TGTGCCATTCAGATAGCCAGAACTTCCTACGAGCAGTACTTC.

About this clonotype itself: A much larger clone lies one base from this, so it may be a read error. The CDR3 reads CASSLTSGVDYKQYF. The DNA of the CDR3 is TGTGCCAGCAGCCTGACTAGCGGGGTAGATTACAAGCAGTACTTC. The chain recombines TRBV5-5 with TRBJ2-7, with 11 bases fitting TRBD2. From germline, CDR1 is SGHKS and CDR2 YYEKEE (reference sequence). V lost 4 bases, J lost 8 bases, and 11 bases stayed unmatched. The CDR3 is 15 amino acids.

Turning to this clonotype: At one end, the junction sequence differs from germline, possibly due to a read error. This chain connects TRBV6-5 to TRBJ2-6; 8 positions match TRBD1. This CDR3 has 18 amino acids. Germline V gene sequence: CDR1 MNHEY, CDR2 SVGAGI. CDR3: CTSSLWTGMKAGANVLSF. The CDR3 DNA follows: TGTACCAGCAGTCTTTGGACAGGGATGAAAGCTGGGGCTAACGTCCTGTCTTTC.

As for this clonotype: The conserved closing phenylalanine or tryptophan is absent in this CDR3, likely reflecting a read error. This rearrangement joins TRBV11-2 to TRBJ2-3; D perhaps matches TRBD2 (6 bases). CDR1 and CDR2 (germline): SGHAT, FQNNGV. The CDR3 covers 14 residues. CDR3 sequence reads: CAGWAREPADTQYS. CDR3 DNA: TGTGCAGGATGGGCACGGGAGCCCGCAGATACGCAGTATTCT.

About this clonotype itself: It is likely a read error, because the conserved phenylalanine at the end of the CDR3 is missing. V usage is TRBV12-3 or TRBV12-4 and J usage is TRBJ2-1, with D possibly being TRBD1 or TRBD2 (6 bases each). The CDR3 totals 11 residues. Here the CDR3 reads CASNRGLEQFL. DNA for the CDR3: TGCGCCAGCAATCGGGGGCTTGAGCAGTTCTTA.

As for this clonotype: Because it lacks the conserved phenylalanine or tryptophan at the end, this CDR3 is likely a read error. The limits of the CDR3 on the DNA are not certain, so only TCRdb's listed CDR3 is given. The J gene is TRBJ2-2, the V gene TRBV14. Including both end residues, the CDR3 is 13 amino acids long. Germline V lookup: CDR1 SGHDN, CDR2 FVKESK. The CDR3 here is CASSPLNTGELSY.

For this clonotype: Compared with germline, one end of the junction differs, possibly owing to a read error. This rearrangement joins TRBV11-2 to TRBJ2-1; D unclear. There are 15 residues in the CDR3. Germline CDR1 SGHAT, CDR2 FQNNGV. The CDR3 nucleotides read TGCGCCAGCATCGTCGATAGGCCCTCCTACAATGAGCAGTTCTTC. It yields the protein CASIVDRPSYNEQFF. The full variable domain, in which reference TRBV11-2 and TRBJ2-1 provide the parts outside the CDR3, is EAGVAQSPRYKIIEKRQSVAFWCNPISGHATLYWYQQILGQGPKLLIQFQNNGVVDDSQLPKDRFSAERLKGVDSTLKIQPAKLEDSAVYLCASIVDRPSYNEQFFGPGTRLTVL.

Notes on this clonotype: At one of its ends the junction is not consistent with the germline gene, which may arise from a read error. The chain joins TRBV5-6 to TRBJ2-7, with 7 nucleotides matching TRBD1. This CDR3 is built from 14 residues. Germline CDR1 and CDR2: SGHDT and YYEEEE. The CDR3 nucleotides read TGTGCCAACAGCTTGGACGGGATCAGGGGGAAGCAGTACTTC. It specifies CANSLDGIRGKQYF.

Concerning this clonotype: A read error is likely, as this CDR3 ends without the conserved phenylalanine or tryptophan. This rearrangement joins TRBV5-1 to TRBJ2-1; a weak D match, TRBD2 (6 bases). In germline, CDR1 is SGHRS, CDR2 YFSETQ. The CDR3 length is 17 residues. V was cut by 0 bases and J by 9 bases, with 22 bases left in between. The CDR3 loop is CASSLVGLSGSGGEQFL. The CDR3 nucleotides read TGCGCCAGCAGCTTGGTAGGACTATCGGGATCCGGGGGTGAGCAGTTCTTA.